One sample yielded the 21 T cell receptor beta chains listed below, sequenced in a study of blood T cell repertoires in COVID-19. This table comes from immunoSEQ multiplex PCR, and its TCRdb copy is limited to in-frame clones, with some not included. The sample includes fewer than 400,000 clones, roughly 90% of them seen just once. Sequencing used PBMCs or T cells enriched from blood (not recorded which). These receptors originate from a woman under 30 who had recovered from COVID-19.

The J gene is TRBJ1-3, the V gene TRBV5-6, with 10 bases matching TRBD1. Germline V CDR1 and CDR2: SGHDT, YYEEEE. The junction had 3 bases not matched to a gene; V was cut back by 2 bases and J by 1 base. The CDR3 spans 16 residues. The CDR3 protein is CASSFKDRGSGNTIYF. For the CDR3, the DNA is TGTGCCAGCAGCTTCAAGGACAGGGGGTCTGGAAACACCATATATTTT.

In its sample, this clone was seen a few times. V and J are TRBV28 and TRBJ2-3, with D possibly matching TRBD2 (6 bases). Trimming stripped 6 bases from V and 6 bases from J, with 10 bases between. The germline gives CDR1 MDHEN, CDR2 SYDVKM. The CDR3 contains 12 residues. CDR3 nucleotides: TGTGCCAGCAGCATAGCGGCGGATACGCAGTATTTT. Amino acids: CASSIAADTQYF.

The gene calls are TRBV27 and TRBJ1-1, with D perhaps TRBD1 (6 bases). This CDR3 comprises 14 residues. V lost 7 bases and J lost 4, with 16 bases in between. Germline V lookup: CDR1 MNHEY, CDR2 SMNVEV (reference sequence). The CDR3 loop reads CASTLTGGGTEAFF. For the CDR3, the DNA is TGTGCCAGCACTCTGACAGGTGGTGGCACTGAAGCTTTCTTT.

The chain links TRBV6-5 to TRBJ2-7, with D maybe TRBD2 (5 bases). With 6 bases removed from V and 2 bases from J, the gap between germline ends came to 14 bases. Germline V lookup: CDR1 MNHEY, CDR2 SVGAGI. This CDR3 has 14 residues. The CDR3 DNA follows: TGTGCCAGCAGGGGAGAACTGGTAACCTACGAGCAGTACTTC. Translating gives CASRGELVTYEQYF.

CDR3 in amino acids: CASQRGSTEAFF. As DNA, the CDR3 is TGTGCCAGTCAACGGGGGTCCACTGAAGCTTTCTTT. The J gene is TRBJ1-1, the V gene TRBV19, with a tentative D call TRBD1 (5 bases). The V end was cut by 8 bases, the J end by 4 bases, with 11 bases between. The germline V gene has CDR1 LNHDA and CDR2 SQIVND (reference sequence). The CDR3 contains 12 residues.

This clone was counted only a few times. The chain is built from TRBV5-4 and TRBJ1-2; tentative D call: TRBD1 (5 bases). The germline gives CDR1 SGHNT, CDR2 YYREEE (reference sequence). The CDR3 runs 16 residues. With 4 bases removed from V and 7 bases from J, the gap between germline ends came to 23 bases. Written as DNA, the CDR3 is TGTGCCAGCAGCCCCCTTACTGGGCAGGGAATATCTGGCTACACCTTC. This gives the protein CASSPLTGQGISGYTF.

This clone occurred a few times. CDR3 DNA sequence: TGTGCCACCAGTGCTCTTTCCAGCAATCAGCCCCAGCATTTT. As protein: CATSALSSNQPQHF. This chain links TRBV24-1 with TRBJ1-5; no clear D gene. The germline V gene encodes CDR1 KGHDR and CDR2 SFDVKD. Trimming took 5 bases from V and 1 from J, leaving 8 bases between them. The CDR3 is made up of 14 amino acids.

This sequence joins TRBV4-3 and TRBJ2-3, with D maybe TRBD2 (6 bases). There are 17 residues in the CDR3. Trimming shortened V by 0 bases and J by 5 bases, and 18 bases separated the two germline ends. Germline CDR1 LGHNA, CDR2 YSLEER. Here the CDR3 DNA reads TGCGCCAGCAGCCAAGATCACCCGGGGGATACGGGAGATACGCAGTATTTT. This codes for CASSQDHPGDTGDTQYF.

The V call is TRBV2, the J call TRBJ1-6, with no clear D. CDR3 length: 16 residues. Germline V gene sequence: CDR1 SNHLY, CDR2 FYNNEI. V was shortened by 7 bases and J by 6 bases, with 19 bases between the two germline ends. The CDR3 loop is CASIRQEVMGNSPLHF. The CDR3 region has the DNA TGTGCCAGCATAAGGCAGGAGGTAATGGGTAATTCACCCCTCCACTTT.

This sequence joins TRBV6-5 and TRBJ1-1; TRBD1 matches 7 bases. The germline V gene encodes CDR1 MNHEY and CDR2 SVGAGI. CDR3 size: 16 residues. Trimming cost V 3 bases and J 2 bases; bases outside gene matches: 9. CDR3 nucleotide sequence: TGTGCCAGCAGTTATATCGTGACAGGGCCAAACACTGAAGCTTTCTTT. Residues: CASSYIVTGPNTEAFF.

This chain uses TRBV28 with TRBJ2-1; possibly TRBD1 for D (6 bases). Germline V gene lookup returns CDR1 MDHEN and CDR2 SYDVKM. There are 16 residues in the CDR3. The V end lost 5 bases, the J end lost 6 bases, and 20 bases lay between the germline ends. CDR3 bases: TGTGCCAGCAGTCCATCGACAGGACGATTGGGCAATGAGCAGTTCTTC. Translated: CASSPSTGRLGNEQFF.

The DNA of the CDR3 is TGTGCCAGCAGTGCAGGAGGACAGGAAATCTACGAGCAGTACTTC. This encodes CASSAGGQEIYEQYF. The rearrangement joins TRBV25-1 to TRBJ2-7; 7 positions agree with TRBD1. The V gene end was trimmed by 4 bases and the J gene end by 3 bases; junction bases not matched to a gene: 9. The CDR3 runs 15 residues. The germline V gene encodes CDR1 MGHDK and CDR2 SYGVNS.

The rearrangement links TRBV7-9 to TRBJ2-3, with D unclear. The germline V and J ends were trimmed by 3 bases and 5 bases, with 6 bases remaining between them. CDR3 size: 12 residues. Germline lookup yields CDR1 SEHNR and CDR2 FQNEAQ (reference sequence). The CDR3 DNA reads TGTGCCAGCAGCTTCGGTTTAGATACGCAGTATTTT. Translating gives CASSFGLDTQYF.

The rearrangement joins TRBV6-5 to TRBJ1-3, with D maybe TRBD1 (6 bases). Germline lookup yields CDR1 MNHEY and CDR2 SVGAGI. V shed 6 bases and J shed 4 bases, with 10 bases lying between them. The CDR3 contains 13 residues. Written as DNA, the CDR3 is TGTGCCAGCAGCGCCGGACAGGGAAACACCATATATTTT. It is translated as CASSAGQGNTIYF.

A single count supports this clone. The CDR3, as DNA: TGTGCCATCAGTGCTATAGTCGACCCCACTACTACTCCTGGGGCCAACGTCCTGACTTTC. Translating gives CAISAIVDPTTTPGANVLTF. The gene calls are TRBV10-3 and TRBJ2-6; D not certain. CDR1 is ENHRY and CDR2 is SYGVKD in the germline V gene. The CDR3 spans 20 residues. V was cut by 4 bases and J by 2 bases, with 24 bases left in between.

There are a few counts of this clone. The J gene is TRBJ1-2, the V gene TRBV5-6; 8 bases map to TRBD1. Germline trimming cut 0 bases from V and 6 bases from J; bases unmatched to any gene: 4. The CDR3 runs to 14 residues. Germline V gene sequence: CDR1 SGHDT, CDR2 YYEEEE. The CDR3 DNA is TGTGCCAGCAGCTTGGTTGGCAGGGGGCATGGCTACACCTTC. Protein product: CASSLVGRGHGYTF.

This chain uses TRBV21-1 with TRBJ1-6; TRBD1, the D gene given by the table, was not confirmed from the DNA. TRBV21-1 is a documented pseudogene. This CDR3 comprises 16 residues. In nucleotides, the CDR3 is TGTGCCAGCAGCACCCGGACAGGCGAGTATAATTCACCCCTCCACTTT. Translated, it gives CASSTRTGEYNSPLHF.

V and J are TRBV14 and TRBJ2-2; D might be TRBD1 (6 bases). Trimming took 5 bases from V and 4 from J, leaving 17 bases between them. The CDR3 sequence is 16 residues long. Per germline, CDR1 SGHDN and CDR2 FVKESK. As DNA, the CDR3 is TGTGCCAGCAGCGTCCAGGGGATAGATCGCACCGGGGAGCTGTTTTTT. Translation gives CASSVQGIDRTGELFF.

The chain couples TRBV11-2 to TRBJ2-1; tentative D call: TRBD2 (5 bases). The V gene's germline CDR1 is SGHAT and CDR2 FQNNGV. The CDR3 contains 14 residues. The germline V and J ends were trimmed by 2 bases and 6 bases, with 11 bases remaining between them. The CDR3 DNA is TGTGCCAGCAGCTTACTGAGTGCGGGCAATGAGCAGTTCTTC. Its protein is CASSLLSAGNEQFF. Full variable domain (rest looked up from reference TRBV11-2 and TRBJ2-1): EAGVAQSPRYKIIEKRQSVAFWCNPISGHATLYWYQQILGQGPKLLIQFQNNGVVDDSQLPKDRFSAERLKGVDSTLKIQPAKLEDSAVYLCASSLLSAGNEQFFGPGTRLTVL.

The V call is TRBV5-3, the J call TRBJ1-2, with 7 bases matching TRBD1. TRBV5-3 is filed as an ORF, its function uncertain. Trimming cost V 1 base and J 1 base; bases outside gene matches: 7. There are 16 residues in the CDR3. The CDR3 loop is CARSLRRQGGNYGYTF. The CDR3, as DNA: TGTGCCAGAAGCTTGAGGCGGCAGGGGGGTAACTATGGCTACACCTTC.

The chain combines TRBV6-4 with TRBJ1-1; unclear D gene. The CDR3 sequence is 13 residues long. Trimming cost V 3 bases and J 1 base, with 6 bases left between them. Looked up from germline, CDR1 is MRHNA and CDR2 is SNTAGT. The CDR3 coding sequence is TGTGCCAGCAGTGAAACATGGAACACTGAAGCTTTCTTT. Translating gives CASSETWNTEAFF.